A single sample gave rise to the 9 T cell receptor beta chains below, sequenced in a study of shared clonotypes between healthy human individuals. Sequenced by immunoSEQ multiplex PCR; TCRdb stores in-frame clones only, minus some. The sample lists around 980,000 clones, about four fifths occurring once. The sample was memory CD4+ T cells from PBMCs. Subset in this sample: CD45RA-negative fraction. The receptors were sampled from a man younger than 35 in good health. Some clones in this sample may be carry-over from other donors' samples.

Concerning this clone: Other DNA sequences in this sample translate to the same CDR3. The chain carries TRBV28 and TRBJ2-3; D not certain. Germline assignment: CDR1 MDHEN and CDR2 SYDVKM. The CDR3 contains 13 residues. Trimming shortened V by 1 base and J by 0 bases, and 2 bases separated the two germline ends. CDR3 residues: CASSLSSTDTQYF. In nucleotides, the CDR3 is TGTGCCAGCAGTTTATCGAGCACAGATACGCAGTATTTT.

This sequence joins TRBV2 and TRBJ2-3, with 8 bases matching TRBD2. Germline lookup yields CDR1 SNHLY and CDR2 FYNNEI. This CDR3 region has 16 residues. After removal of 10 bases from V and 2 bases from J, the junction contained 14 bases not matched to a gene. CDR3 nucleotide sequence: TGTGCCACCAATGGCGGGAGGATGGAATACACAGATACGCAGTATTTT. This encodes CATNGGRMEYTDTQYF. The entire variable domain, with the rest obtained from reference TRBV2 and TRBJ2-3, is as follows: EPEVTQTPSHQVTQMGQEVILRCVPISNHLYFYWYRQILGQKVEFLVSFYNNEISEKSEIFDDQFSVERPDGSNFTLKIRSTKLEDSAMYFCATNGGRMEYTDTQYFGPGTRLTVL.

The genes are TRBV30 and TRBJ2-1; D call uncertain. CDR3 length equals 13 residues. Trimming stripped 1 base from V and 9 bases from J, with 13 bases between. Germline CDR1 is GTSNPN and CDR2 is SVGIG (reference sequence). The CDR3 loop reads CAWSASDPSEQFF. The CDR3 DNA sequence: TGTGCCTGGAGTGCTTCCGACCCTAGTGAGCAGTTCTTC.

This clone was recorded at least ten times. This chain connects TRBV14 to TRBJ1-2; 9 bases map to TRBD1. The CDR3 runs to 14 residues. With V trimmed by 5 bases and J by 8 bases, 9 bases remained unmatched. The germline V gene has CDR1 SGHDN and CDR2 FVKESK. This CDR3 reads CASSTMGQGEGYTF. CDR3 in DNA: TGTGCCAGCAGCACTATGGGACAGGGAGAAGGCTACACCTTC. The variable domain in full, completed from reference TRBV14 and TRBJ1-2, reads EAGVTQFPSHSVIEKGQTVTLRCDPISGHDNLYWYRRVMGKEIKFLLHFVKESKQDESGMPNNRFLAERTGGTYSTLKVQPAELEDSGVYFCASSTMGQGEGYTFGSGTRLTVV.

This clone was recorded once. V gene TRBV2 combines with J gene TRBJ2-1; 14 bases are shared with TRBD2. There are 15 residues in the CDR3. V trimming: 6 bases; J trimming: 9 bases; junction bases outside the gene matches: 7. The germline V gene has CDR1 SNHLY and CDR2 FYNNEI. CDR3 region: CASRAGLAGVVEQFF. The CDR3 nucleotides are TGTGCCAGCAGGGCGGGACTAGCGGGAGTCGTTGAGCAGTTCTTC.

This rearrangement joins TRBV27 to TRBJ2-2; possibly TRBD2 for D (7 bases). The CDR3 spans 19 residues. CDR1 is MNHEY, CDR2 SMNVEV, per germline (reference sequence). The ends were cut back, 6 bases at V and 3 bases at J, with 26 bases in the middle. In nucleotides, the CDR3 is TGTGCCAGCAGGGGGGCCTGGGGGCGGGCTAGCGGATACACCGGGGAGCTGTTTTTT. Translation: CASRGAWGRASGYTGELFF.

About this clone: A much larger clone sits a single nucleotide away, making a read error possible. This chain uses TRBV4-3 with TRBJ2-7; 10 positions match TRBD1. Germline V gene lookup returns CDR1 LGHNA and CDR2 YSLEER. J was trimmed by 0 bases and V by 4 bases; bases with no gene match: 6. The CDR3 covers 16 residues. The CDR3, as DNA: TGCGCCAGCAGCCGGGAGGGACAGGGGAGCTCCTACGAGCAGTACTTC. Translating gives CASSREGQGSSYEQYF.

The chain joins TRBV15 to TRBJ2-1; D ambiguous. This CDR3 spans 13 amino acids. Deletions cut 0 bases from V and 6 bases from J, with 6 bases between. Germline CDR1 and CDR2: LNHNV and YYDKDF (reference sequence). This CDR3 reads CATSRDEINEQFF. The CDR3 region has the DNA TGTGCCACCAGCAGAGATGAAATCAATGAGCAGTTCTTC.

CDR3 DNA: TGTGCCTGGAGTGTACGGGATGGGGGGGAGCTGTTTTTT. Its protein is CAWSVRDGGELFF. This chain links TRBV30 with TRBJ2-2; D is possibly TRBD2 (5 bases). V was clipped by 0 bases and J by 8 bases, with 10 bases between them. CDR1 and CDR2 (germline): GTSNPN, SVGIG (reference sequence). CDR3 size: 13 residues.